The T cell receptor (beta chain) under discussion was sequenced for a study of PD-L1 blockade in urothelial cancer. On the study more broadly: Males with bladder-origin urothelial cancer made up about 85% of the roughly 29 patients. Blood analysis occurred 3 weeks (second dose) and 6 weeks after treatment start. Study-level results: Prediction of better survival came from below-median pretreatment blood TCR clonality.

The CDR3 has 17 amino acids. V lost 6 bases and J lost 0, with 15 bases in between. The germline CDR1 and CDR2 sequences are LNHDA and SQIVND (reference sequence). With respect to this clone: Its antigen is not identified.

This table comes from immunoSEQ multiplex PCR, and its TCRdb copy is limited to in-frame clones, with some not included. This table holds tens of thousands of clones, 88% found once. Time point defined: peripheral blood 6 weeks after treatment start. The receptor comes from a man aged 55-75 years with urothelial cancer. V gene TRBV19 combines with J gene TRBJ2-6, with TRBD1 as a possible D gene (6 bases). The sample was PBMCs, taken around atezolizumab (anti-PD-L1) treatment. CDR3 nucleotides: TGTGCCAGTAGCGCTCACAGGGTGAGCTCTGGGGCCAACGTCCTGACTTTC. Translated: CASSAHRVSSGANVLTF. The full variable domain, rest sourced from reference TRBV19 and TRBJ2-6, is DGGITQSPKYLFRKEGQNVTLSCEQNLNHDAMYWYRQDPGQGLRLIYYSQIVNDFQKGDIAEGYSVSREKKESFPLTVTSAQKNPTAFYLCASSAHRVSSGANVLTFGAGSRLTVL.